Presented here are 15 T cell receptor beta chains from one specimen sequenced in a study of beta chain features in type 1 diabetes. The study reverse transcribed the entire isolated RNA, so it sequenced expressed TCRB transcripts. TCRdb's copy holds only in-frame clones and misses some; the assay was immunoSEQ multiplex PCR. The table includes hundreds of thousands of clones, about an eighth detected once. The source material was naive CD4+ T cells from blood. These TCRs come from a young woman in good health.

This chain links TRBV29-1 with TRBJ1-2; D is possibly TRBD1 (5 bases). CDR3 length: 13 residues. V lost 0 bases and J 4 bases, leaving 9 bases between the germline ends. Germline V lookup: CDR1 SQVTM, CDR2 ANQGSEA. DNA for the CDR3: TGCAGCGTTGAAGAACAGGCCGGCTATGGCTACACCTTC. Amino acid sequence: CSVEEQAGYGYTF.

This sequence joins TRBV2 and TRBJ2-1, with D hard to call. Germline CDR1 SNHLY, CDR2 FYNNEI. The CDR3 runs to 12 residues. V was clipped by 8 bases and J by 5 bases, with 10 bases between them. DNA for the CDR3: TGTGCCAGCTTTGGACGGAACAATGAGCAGTTCTTC. It is translated as CASFGRNNEQFF. The whole variable domain, filled in from reference TRBV2 and TRBJ2-1, reads EPEVTQTPSHQVTQMGQEVILRCVPISNHLYFYWYRQILGQKVEFLVSFYNNEISEKSEIFDDQFSVERPDGSNFTLKIRSTKLEDSAMYFCASFGRNNEQFFGPGTRLTVL.

The chain links TRBV25-1 to TRBJ2-5, with D possibly matching TRBD1 (5 bases). V lost 2 bases and J 7 bases, leaving 11 bases between the germline ends. CDR3 length: 13 amino acids. CDR1 and CDR2 from the germline V gene are MGHDK and SYGVNS. The CDR3 reads CASSERGRGTQYF. The CDR3 DNA reads as TGTGCCAGCAGTGAAAGGGGTAGGGGGACCCAGTACTTC.

This clone was observed a handful of times. The rearrangement uses TRBV23-1 and TRBJ1-6; D is undetermined. TRBV23-1 is an ORF, and what it does is uncertain. Trimming pared 4 bases from V and 5 bases from J, leaving 9 bases between. The CDR3 is made up of 14 amino acids. The CDR3 coding sequence is TGCGCCAGCAGTCGGAGTCAGGATAATTCACCCCTCCACTTT. It encodes CASSRSQDNSPLHF.

The chain is built from TRBV12-5 and TRBJ2-1; tentative D call: TRBD2 (5 bases). CDR3 size: 13 residues. Germline assignment: CDR1 LGHNT and CDR2 FRNRAP. With 2 bases removed from V and 10 bases from J, the gap between germline ends came to 12 bases. CDR3 in DNA: TGTGCTAGTGGTTTGCCGCCCGGGAAGGAGCAGTTCTTC. Protein: CASGLPPGKEQFF.

This clone was seen only a few times. Other DNA sequences in this specimen translate into the identical CDR3. J is TRBJ2-1 and V is TRBV5-1; 7 nucleotides align to TRBD1. CDR3 length: 16 residues. J lost 0 bases, V lost 0 bases, and 3 bases had no gene match. The V gene's germline CDR1 is SGHRS and CDR2 YFSETQ. The CDR3 DNA is TGCGCCAGCAGCTTGGTCGGGGACAGCTCCTACAATGAGCAGTTCTTC. Protein product: CASSLVGDSSYNEQFF.

J is TRBJ2-4 and V is TRBV7-2; 12 bases map to TRBD2. V shed 5 bases and J 6 bases; nucleotides not matched to a gene: 5. Germline lookup yields CDR1 SGHTA and CDR2 FQGNSA. This CDR3 is built from 15 residues. CDR3 in amino acids: CASSPRTSGINIQYF. CDR3 coding DNA: TGTGCCAGCAGCCCCAGGACTAGCGGGATAAACATTCAGTACTTC.

This clone was detected only a few times. V gene TRBV29-1 combines with J gene TRBJ1-2, with 9 bases lining up with TRBD1. V gave up 5 bases and J gave up 3 bases; unmatched junction bases: 10. Germline loops: CDR1 SQVTM, CDR2 ANQGSEA. This CDR3 is 15 amino acids long. As DNA, the CDR3 is TGCAGCGTTTTAGCGCCGGGGGACAGGGACTATGGCTACACCTTC. Protein: CSVLAPGDRDYGYTF.

This clone was counted only a few times. V and J are TRBV4-1 and TRBJ2-5; perhaps TRBD1 as D (5 bases). Deletions cut 4 bases from V and 5 bases from J, with 17 bases between. Germline V gives CDR1 MGHRA, CDR2 YSYEKL. This CDR3 comprises 15 residues. CDR3: CASSRPTQGIETQYF. The CDR3 bases are TGCGCCAGCAGCCGCCCTACCCAGGGCATCGAGACCCAGTACTTC.

The chain uses TRBV6-6 and TRBJ2-4; D is possibly TRBD2 (6 bases). Germline CDR1 MNHNY, CDR2 SVGAGI (reference sequence). V was shortened by 5 bases and J by 0 bases, with 14 bases between the two germline ends. This CDR3 spans 16 amino acids. In nucleotides, the CDR3 is TGTGCCAGCAGTCTGGGACTGGGTCTAGCCAAAAACATTCAGTACTTC. It translates to CASSLGLGLAKNIQYF.

The chain has TRBV6-5 and TRBJ2-3; no reliable D call. The germline V gene encodes CDR1 MNHEY and CDR2 SVGAGI. The CDR3 runs 14 residues. The V end lost 6 bases, the J end lost 1 base, and 11 bases lay between the germline ends. CDR3 region: CASRGNPGTDTQYF. In DNA form, the CDR3 reads TGTGCCAGCAGAGGGAACCCTGGCACAGATACGCAGTATTTT.

This clone has only a few counts. The chain joins TRBV29-1 to TRBJ2-7; the D gene is possibly TRBD1 (5 bases). The CDR3 spans 14 residues. V lost 7 bases to trimming and J lost 3 bases, with 19 bases between them. The V gene's germline CDR1 is SQVTM and CDR2 ANQGSEA. CDR3 nucleotide sequence: TGCAGCGGTGGGTTTTGGGGCTTCGTCTACGAGCAGTACTTC. This codes for CSGGFWGFVYEQYF.

J is TRBJ2-7 and V is TRBV19; 8 bases are a match to TRBD2. The germline V gene encodes CDR1 LNHDA and CDR2 SQIVND (reference sequence). V shed 3 bases and J 3 bases; nucleotides not matched to a gene: 10. This CDR3 is 16 amino acids long. The CDR3 spells CASSIRLAGSLYEQYF. The CDR3 DNA reads as TGTGCCAGTAGTATCCGGCTAGCGGGTTCTCTCTACGAGCAGTACTTC.

The chain joins TRBV15 to TRBJ2-1, with D possibly TRBD2 on 6 matching bases. This CDR3 region has 16 residues. The V end was cut by 5 bases, the J end by 4 bases, with 18 bases between. Germline V CDR1 and CDR2: LNHNV, YYDKDF (reference sequence). CDR3 protein: CATSARPGEPYNEQFF. CDR3 bases: TGTGCCACCAGCGCACGACCGGGAGAGCCTTACAATGAGCAGTTCTTC.

The sample holds a few counts of this clone. This chain links TRBV25-1 with TRBJ2-5, with D perhaps matching TRBD1 or TRBD2 (5 bases each). Looked up from germline, CDR1 is MGHDK and CDR2 is SYGVNS. The CDR3 length is 13 residues. The ends were cut back, 8 bases at V and 1 base at J, with 11 bases in the middle. The CDR3 DNA follows: TGTGCCAGCTCCCGGGACGTCCAAGAGACCCAGTACTTC. This sequence encodes CASSRDVQETQYF.